One sample yielded the 9 T cell receptor beta chains listed below, sequenced in a study of T cells in Graves' hyperthyroidism and ophthalmopathy (dated by TCRdb to the late 2010s). Libraries came from multiplex PCR. The reads were generated on an Illumina HiSeq 2000. Amplification of TCR beta CDR3 regions was carried out from RNA transcripts. The TCR CDR3 was subjected to a first round of RT-PCR using the HTBI primer set and the Qiagen OneStep RT-PCR kit. The public reads were run again by TCRdb, first through fastp at Q25 and then through MiXCR, and only productive beta chains were kept. Entries that share a CDR3 protein sequence are merged under the most common genes and DNA. The table for this sample lists fewer than 650,000 distinct CDR3 sequences; approximately 14% of them were counted only once. The ten largest clones capture roughly 4.3% of the sample. What was sequenced was blood. All receptors come from a woman aged 40 to 50 with Graves' ophthalmopathy.

V is TRBV12-3 or TRBV12-4 and J is TRBJ2-5; 7 bases agree with TRBD2. V trimming: 7 bases; J trimming: 2 bases; junction bases outside the gene matches: 10. The CDR3 runs to 15 residues. The CDR3 sequence: CASKLSGTKQETQYF. For the CDR3, the DNA is TGTGCCAGCAAATTAAGCGGGACTAAACAAGAGACCCAGTACTTC.

The rearrangement uses TRBV12-5 and TRBJ2-2; D is tentatively TRBD1 or TRBD2 (5 bases each). The CDR3 extends over 15 amino acids. The germline CDR1 and CDR2 sequences are LGHNT and FRNRAP. With 6 bases removed from V and 5 bases from J, the gap between germline ends came to 16 bases. CDR3 amino acids: CASGLSGRRTGELFF. The CDR3, as DNA: TGTGCTAGTGGCCTGTCAGGGAGAAGGACCGGGGAGCTGTTTTTT. Combining the CDR3 with reference TRBV12-5 and TRBJ2-2 gives the whole variable domain DARVTQTPRHKVTEMGQEVTMRCQPILGHNTVFWYRQTMMQGLELLAYFRNRAPLDDSGMPKDRFSAEMPDATLATLKIQPSEPRDSAVYFCASGLSGRRTGELFFGEGSRLTVL.

This chain connects TRBV18 to TRBJ2-7; unclear D gene. CDR1 is KGHSH, CDR2 LQKENI, per germline. Trimming took off 0 bases at V and 0 bases at J, with 9 bases between the two ends. CDR3 size: 15 residues. The DNA of the CDR3 is TGTGCCAGCTCACCACCGCTCGTTAGCTCCTACGAGCAGTACTTC. It codes for CASSPPLVSSYEQYF.

Comments on this clonotype: One end of the junction fails to match germline, which may point to a read error. The genes are TRBV7-7 and TRBJ2-5; D is unclear. The CDR3 length is 13 residues. CDR1 and CDR2 (germline): SSHAT, FNYEAQ (reference sequence). The CDR3 nucleotides read TGTGCTAGCAGCTCAGGATATTTGGAGACCCAGTACTTC. This codes for CASSSGYLETQYF.

This clonotype has just one count. The CDR3 DNA is TGTGCCAGCAGTCCAACGGGGTCTGGGAGGCAAGAGACCCAGTACTTC. This translates into CASSPTGSGRQETQYF. The rearrangement links TRBV28 to TRBJ2-5, with D perhaps matching TRBD2 (6 bases). With 5 bases removed from V and 2 bases from J, the gap between germline ends came to 18 bases. Germline CDR1 reads MDHEN; CDR2 reads SYDVKM. The CDR3 has 16 amino acids.

The V and J genes are TRBV13 and TRBJ1-1; D unclear. This CDR3 spans 16 amino acids. V lost 0 bases and J 0 bases, leaving 11 bases between the germline ends. Germline lookup yields CDR1 PRHDT and CDR2 FYEKMQ (reference sequence). CDR3 residues: CASSLGPTAVNTEAFF. The CDR3 DNA is TGTGCCAGCAGCTTAGGCCCCACGGCAGTGAACACTGAAGCTTTCTTT.

In its sample, this clonotype was seen many times. This chain joins TRBV20-1 and TRBJ2-5; a possible D gene is TRBD2 (6 bases). Germline CDR1 reads DFQATT; CDR2 reads SNEGSKA (reference sequence). V shed 3 bases and J shed 2 bases, with 13 bases lying between them. This CDR3 is 14 amino acids long. The DNA for the CDR3 is TGCAGTGCTAGTGGGCGGGGCCTTCAAGAGACCCAGTACTTC. This translates into CSASGRGLQETQYF.

This clonotype was counted many times. The chain carries TRBV5-1 and TRBJ1-2; D remains unclear. The CDR3 sequence is 13 residues long. V was trimmed by 4 bases and J by 2 bases, leaving 9 bases between them. Germline V gene lookup returns CDR1 SGHRS and CDR2 YFSETQ. The CDR3: CASSEDGNYGYTF. The CDR3 bases are TGCGCCAGCAGCGAAGACGGAAACTATGGCTACACCTTC. Full variable domain (remainder filled in from reference TRBV5-1 and TRBJ1-2): KAGVTQTPRYLIKTRGQQVTLSCSPISGHRSVSWYQQTPGQGLQFLFEYFSETQRNKGNFPGRFSGRQFSNSRSEMNVSTLELGDSALYLCASSEDGNYGYTFGSGTRLTVV.

This chain uses TRBV4-1 with TRBJ2-2, with TRBD1 matching 10 bases. V dropped 6 bases and J dropped 3; count of bases not matched to a gene: 7. The CDR3 length is 16 residues. Germline CDR1 and CDR2: MGHRA and YSYEKL. CDR3 coding DNA: TGCGCCAGCAGACAACCGGGACAGGGGCACACCGGGGAGCTGTTTTTT. Its protein is CASRQPGQGHTGELFF.